This passage covers 9 T cell receptor beta chains from one sample sequenced in a study of blood T cell repertoires in COVID-19. Produced via immunoSEQ multiplex PCR; TCRdb's table is partial and in-frame only. The sample carries about 51,000 clones, 82% recorded once. The material sequenced was peripheral blood. The receptor set was obtained from a human donor with acute or convalescent COVID-19. The donor label of this sample is uncertain.

The V gene is TRBV20-1, the J gene TRBJ2-5, with D possibly TRBD2 on 6 matching bases. This CDR3 has 17 amino acids. CDR1 DFQATT and CDR2 SNEGSKA come from the germline V gene (reference sequence). Trimming cost V 3 bases and J 9 bases, with 29 bases left between them. The CDR3 sequence: CSASSKSVFGEREAQYF. The CDR3, as DNA: TGCAGTGCTAGTTCTAAGTCTGTTTTCGGGGAGAGGGAGGCCCAGTACTTC.

This clone showed up just once. V usage is TRBV4-1 and J usage is TRBJ1-4; perhaps TRBD1 as D (5 bases). Germline V gene lookup returns CDR1 MGHRA and CDR2 YSYEKL. CDR3 length equals 16 residues. V was trimmed by 0 bases and J by 8 bases, leaving 16 bases between them. CDR3 nucleotides: TGCGCCAGCAGCCAAGAGGCAAGGGGTCTGGGGGAAAAACTGTTTTTT. Protein sequence: CASSQEARGLGEKLFF.

This clone was counted once. This chain links TRBV18 with TRBJ1-1; the match to TRBD1 covers 9 bases. Germline CDR1 and CDR2: KGHSH and LQKENI. J lost 1 base, V lost 4 bases, and 4 bases had no gene match. CDR3 length equals 15 residues. CDR3 protein: CASSLRTGANTEAFF. In nucleotides, the CDR3 is TGTGCCAGCTCACTCCGGACAGGGGCGAACACTGAAGCTTTCTTT.

The genes are TRBV28 and TRBJ1-6, with D uncertain. Per the germline V gene, CDR1 is MDHEN and CDR2 is SYDVKM. V was pared by 2 bases and J by 6 bases, with 8 bases between. The CDR3 contains 14 residues. CDR3 region: CASSLGHANSPLHF. Here the CDR3 DNA reads TGTGCCAGCAGTTTAGGGCACGCTAATTCACCCCTCCACTTT.

This CDR3 reads CASSLAASGQGETQYF. The DNA for the CDR3 is TGTGCCAGCAGCTTAGCGGCGTCGGGACAAGGGGAGACCCAGTACTTC. The chain employs TRBV7-2 and TRBJ2-5; D may be TRBD1 (6 bases). The CDR3 length is 16 residues. The germline V gene has CDR1 SGHTA and CDR2 FQGNSA. V was trimmed by 0 bases and J by 5 bases, leaving 16 bases between them. The full variable domain, completed using reference TRBV7-2 and TRBJ2-5, is GAGVSQSPSNKVTEKGKDVELRCDPISGHTALYWYRQSLGQGLEFLIYFQGNSAPDKSGLPSDRFSAERTGGSVSTLTIQRTQQEDSAVYLCASSLAASGQGETQYFGPGTRLLVL.

CDR3: CASSDPGTVLGYTF. The CDR3 DNA reads TGCGCCAGCAGCGATCCCGGGACAGTCCTCGGCTACACCTTC. This chain links TRBV5-1 with TRBJ1-2, with 7 bases lining up with TRBD1. CDR3 length: 14 amino acids. CDR1 SGHRS and CDR2 YFSETQ come from the germline V gene. V was clipped by 4 bases and J by 8 bases; unmatched bases: 11.

The chain employs TRBV19 and TRBJ1-1, with D possibly being TRBD1 (6 bases). Germline CDR1 is LNHDA and CDR2 is SQIVND (reference sequence). V shed 7 bases and J shed 4 bases, with 13 bases lying between them. CDR3 size: 13 residues. CDR3 nucleotides: TGTGCCAGTAAATCCATACAGGGCACTGAAGCTTTCTTT. Translating gives CASKSIQGTEAFF.

This clone was seen a handful of times. The gene calls are TRBV7-3 and TRBJ1-1; 7 bases match TRBD1. This CDR3 is built from 15 residues. V gave up 5 bases and J gave up 5 bases; unmatched junction bases: 11. The germline CDR1 and CDR2 sequences are SGHTA and FQGTGA. DNA for the CDR3: TGTGCCAGCAGCCAAAGCCCGGCAGGGGGTACTGAAGCTTTCTTT. As protein: CASSQSPAGGTEAFF.

The J gene is TRBJ1-2, the V gene TRBV19; perhaps TRBD1 as D (6 bases). The V gene lost 3 bases and the J gene lost 6 bases, with 17 bases spanning the gap. The germline CDR1 and CDR2 sequences are LNHDA and SQIVND (reference sequence). The CDR3 runs to 15 residues. The CDR3 is CASSIAAGEGHGYTF. The CDR3 nucleotides read TGTGCCAGTAGTATTGCGGCAGGGGAAGGCCATGGCTACACCTTC.